The next 22 T cell receptor beta chains were all read from a single sample in a study of shared clonotypes between healthy human individuals. CD8 cells classed as naive were CD45RO-negative and positively selected for CCR7, excluding terminally differentiated effector memory CD45RA+ cells. Measured with immunoSEQ multiplex PCR; TCRdb has only the in-frame clones, and not every one. The table shows approximately 600,000 clones, with around 96% occurring only once. Sequenced material: naive CD8+ T cells sorted from blood. The source of these receptors is a woman in her 30s in good health.

V usage is TRBV7-2 and J usage is TRBJ2-5, with D hard to call. This CDR3 has 12 residues. CDR1 and CDR2 (germline): SGHTA, FQGNSA. The V end was cut by 3 bases, the J end by 5 bases, with 7 bases between. The CDR3 coding sequence is TGTGCCAGCAGCTTTCCTGGCGAGACCCAGTACTTC. It specifies CASSFPGETQYF. The full variable domain, its missing parts supplied by reference TRBV7-2 and TRBJ2-5, is GAGVSQSPSNKVTEKGKDVELRCDPISGHTALYWYRQSLGQGLEFLIYFQGNSAPDKSGLPSDRFSAERTGGSVSTLTIQRTQQEDSAVYLCASSFPGETQYFGPGTRLLVL.

This sequence joins TRBV27 and TRBJ2-1; TRBD2 matches 9 bases. Trimming at V came to 7 bases and at J to 3 bases, leaving 19 bases not matched to a gene. Germline lookup yields CDR1 MNHEY and CDR2 SMNVEV (reference sequence). This CDR3 spans 19 amino acids. The CDR3 DNA reads TGTGCCAGCAATTCGTTAGCGGGAGCTTTACCCCGGGGCTACAATGAGCAGTTCTTC. Residues: CASNSLAGALPRGYNEQFF.

V gene TRBV7-9 combines with J gene TRBJ1-2, with 9 bases fitting TRBD1. This CDR3 has 16 residues. Trimming cost V 5 bases and J 0 bases; bases outside gene matches: 7. The V gene's germline CDR1 is SEHNR and CDR2 FQNEAQ (reference sequence). CDR3: CASSRDRAASNYGYTF. The DNA of the CDR3 is TGTGCCAGCAGCCGGGACAGGGCTGCTTCTAACTATGGCTACACCTTC. Complete variable domain (other parts from reference TRBV7-9 and TRBJ1-2): DTGVSQNPRHKITKRGQNVTFRCDPISEHNRLYWYRQTLGQGPEFLTYFQNEAQLEKSRLLSDRFSAERPKGSFSTLEIQRTEQGDSAMYLCASSRDRAASNYGYTFGSGTRLTVV.

The rearrangement links TRBV28 to TRBJ2-7, with 9 nucleotides matching TRBD1. J gave up 6 bases and V 3 bases, and 9 bases lay outside the gene matches. Per germline, CDR1 MDHEN and CDR2 SYDVKM. This CDR3 spans 15 amino acids. CDR3 region: CASSFRRDRASEQYF. The CDR3 nucleotides read TGTGCCAGCAGTTTTCGGCGGGACAGGGCATCCGAGCAGTACTTC.

V gene TRBV10-2 combines with J gene TRBJ2-3; 7 nucleotides line up with TRBD2. The V segment lost 6 bases and the J segment 8 bases; nucleotides outside the gene matches: 5. The CDR3 contains 12 residues. CDR1 is WSHSY, CDR2 SAAADI, per germline. The CDR3 sequence: CASRGGDFTQYF. CDR3 DNA sequence: TGCGCCAGCAGGGGGGGGGATTTTACGCAGTATTTT.

This sequence joins TRBV4-1 and TRBJ1-1; tentatively, D is TRBD1 (6 bases). The germline V gene has CDR1 MGHRA and CDR2 YSYEKL. The CDR3 is 14 amino acids. Trimming shortened V by 3 bases and J by 8 bases, and 16 bases separated the two germline ends. In nucleotides, the CDR3 is TGCGCCAGCAGCCAGACAACAGGGACGTCGGAAGCTTTCTTT. Translated: CASSQTTGTSEAFF.

The gene calls are TRBV30 and TRBJ2-4; 7 bases fit TRBD2. Germline assignment: CDR1 GTSNPN and CDR2 SVGIG (reference sequence). V gave up 4 bases and J gave up 0 bases; unmatched junction bases: 12. The CDR3 is 17 amino acids. The CDR3 loop reads CAWILRGVTRAKNIQYF. The CDR3 nucleotides are TGTGCCTGGATCCTACGGGGGGTCACACGAGCCAAAAACATTCAGTACTTC.

The rearrangement links TRBV27 to TRBJ2-1; 7 bases match TRBD2. The germline CDR1 and CDR2 sequences are MNHEY and SMNVEV (reference sequence). The CDR3 has 13 residues. This CDR3 is CGTGSGNYNEQFF. CDR3 sequence (DNA): TGTGGAACGGGGAGCGGGAACTACAATGAGCAGTTCTTC.

The gene calls are TRBV15 and TRBJ2-1, with TRBD2 identical over 12 bases. The germline CDR1 and CDR2 sequences are LNHNV and YYDKDF (reference sequence). CDR3 length: 16 residues. V gave up 3 bases and J gave up 4 bases; unmatched junction bases: 4. For the CDR3, the DNA is TGTGCCACCAGCAGGGGGACTAGCGGGTATTACAATGAGCAGTTCTTC. Translating gives CATSRGTSGYYNEQFF.

This chain uses TRBV9 with TRBJ1-1; 8 positions match TRBD1. The germline CDR1 and CDR2 sequences are SGDLS and YYNGEE. The CDR3 has 13 amino acids. With 4 bases clipped from V and 5 bases from J, the junction kept 4 bases outside the gene matches. The CDR3 here is CASSSWTGTEAFF. The CDR3, as DNA: TGTGCCAGCAGCTCCTGGACAGGGACTGAAGCTTTCTTT. Combining the CDR3 with reference TRBV9 and TRBJ1-1 gives the whole variable domain DSGVTQTPKHLITATGQRVTLRCSPRSGDLSVYWYQQSLDQGLQFLIQYYNGEERAKGNILERFSAQQFPDLHSELNLSSLELGDSALYFCASSSWTGTEAFFGQGTRLTVV.

The rearrangement links TRBV7-9 to TRBJ2-7; D unclear. The CDR3 sequence is 15 residues long. Germline CDR1 SEHNR, CDR2 FQNEAQ (reference sequence). V lost 5 bases and J lost 4, with 18 bases in between. CDR3 region: CASSPADRVGYEQYF. The CDR3 nucleotides are TGTGCCAGCAGCCCCGCTGACCGAGTTGGTTACGAGCAGTACTTC.

V usage is TRBV4-1 and J usage is TRBJ1-4; D may be TRBD1 (5 bases). V shed 3 bases and J shed 7 bases, with 18 bases lying between them. CDR3 size: 16 residues. From germline, CDR1 is MGHRA and CDR2 YSYEKL. Written as DNA, the CDR3 is TGCGCCAGCAGCCAGCTAGCGGGGGGTGAGGGTGAAAAACTGTTTTTT. Its protein is CASSQLAGGEGEKLFF.

The CDR3 region has the DNA TGTGCCAGCAGCTTGCCACAGGGTTGGGACACTGAAGCTTTCTTT. Residues: CASSLPQGWDTEAFF. The V gene is TRBV5-6, the J gene TRBJ1-1, with D possibly matching TRBD1 (6 bases). Trimming shortened V by 1 base and J by 3 bases, and 13 bases separated the two germline ends. Germline CDR1 is SGHDT and CDR2 is YYEEEE. The CDR3 runs to 15 residues.

This clone was counted a single time. This chain links TRBV25-1 with TRBJ2-1; 12 bases align to TRBD1. With V trimmed by 5 bases and J by 4 bases, 9 bases remained unmatched. This CDR3 contains 17 residues. The germline CDR1 and CDR2 sequences are MGHDK and SYGVNS. For the CDR3, the DNA is TGTGCCAGCAGTTCCGGGACAGGGGGCTTTTGGTACAATGAGCAGTTCTTC. Its protein is CASSSGTGGFWYNEQFF.

The chain has TRBV28 and TRBJ2-5; 7 bases align to TRBD1. V was clipped by 6 bases and J by 11 bases; unmatched bases: 9. The germline gives CDR1 MDHEN, CDR2 SYDVKM. CDR3 length: 12 amino acids. CDR3 region: CASRPRGQEQYF. As DNA, the CDR3 is TGTGCCAGCAGGCCCCGTGGACAGGAGCAGTACTTC. Full variable domain (missing parts from reference TRBV28 and TRBJ2-5): DVKVTQSSRYLVKRTGEKVFLECVQDMDHENMFWYRQDPGLGLRLIYFSYDVKMKEKGDIPEGYSVSREKKERFSLILESASTNQTSMYLCASRPRGQEQYFGPGTRLLVL.

The chain joins TRBV28 to TRBJ2-1, with TRBD2 identical over 10 bases. Trimming at V came to 7 bases and at J to 2 bases, leaving 8 bases not matched to a gene. This CDR3 is 16 amino acids long. Germline values: CDR1 MDHEN, CDR2 SYDVKM. The CDR3, as DNA: TGTGCCAGCATCGGAGCGGGAGGGCCCCCCTACAATGAGCAGTTCTTC. It specifies CASIGAGGPPYNEQFF.

The chain carries TRBV29-1 and TRBJ2-7; D is ambiguous. CDR1 SQVTM and CDR2 ANQGSEA come from the germline V gene. Trimming shortened V by 6 bases and J by 0 bases, and 9 bases separated the two germline ends. CDR3 size: 12 residues. The CDR3 DNA reads TGCAGCGTCCGGGCCCACTCCTACGAGCAGTACTTC. Amino acid sequence: CSVRAHSYEQYF.

A note on this clone: Other DNA sequences in this sample translate to the same CDR3. V and J are TRBV28 and TRBJ2-7, with D perhaps TRBD1 (5 bases). Germline assignment: CDR1 MDHEN and CDR2 SYDVKM. CDR3 length equals 13 residues. Trimming stripped 6 bases from V and 0 bases from J, with 9 bases between. The CDR3 bases are TGTGCCAGCAGGGATAGGGGCTCCTACGAGCAGTACTTC. Translated: CASRDRGSYEQYF.

The rearrangement links TRBV19 to TRBJ1-1; D unclear. The CDR3 length is 16 residues. Germline CDR1 LNHDA, CDR2 SQIVND (reference sequence). V was trimmed by 0 bases and J by 3 bases, leaving 14 bases between them. The CDR3 reads CASSIDMAGPDTEAFF. CDR3 DNA sequence: TGTGCCAGTAGTATAGATATGGCCGGGCCCGACACTGAAGCTTTCTTT.

This rearrangement joins TRBV2 to TRBJ2-4; 14 bases line up with TRBD2. Germline CDR1 reads SNHLY; CDR2 reads FYNNEI. The CDR3 runs to 18 residues. J gave up 7 bases and V 7 bases, and 15 bases lay outside the gene matches. The CDR3 sequence: CASKLPGLAGDEFNIQYF. CDR3 nucleotides: TGTGCCAGCAAACTACCGGGACTAGCGGGAGATGAGTTTAACATTCAGTACTTC. The full variable domain, its missing parts supplied by reference TRBV2 and TRBJ2-4, is EPEVTQTPSHQVTQMGQEVILRCVPISNHLYFYWYRQILGQKVEFLVSFYNNEISEKSEIFDDQFSVERPDGSNFTLKIRSTKLEDSAMYFCASKLPGLAGDEFNIQYFGAGTRLSVL.

This chain joins TRBV6-1 and TRBJ2-7, with TRBD1 matching 8 bases. The germline V gene encodes CDR1 MNHNS and CDR2 SASEGT. The CDR3 sequence is 15 residues long. With 6 bases clipped from V and 0 bases from J, the junction kept 7 bases outside the gene matches. The CDR3 is CASRTGVEVSYEQYF. CDR3 DNA sequence: TGTGCCAGCAGGACAGGGGTGGAGGTCTCCTACGAGCAGTACTTC.

This chain uses TRBV29-1 with TRBJ1-1, with D hard to call. The germline V gene encodes CDR1 SQVTM and CDR2 ANQGSEA. V was pared by 6 bases and J by 1 base, with 9 bases between. The CDR3 totals 12 residues. The CDR3 DNA follows: TGCAGCGTCGCCTCTCAGAACACTGAAGCTTTCTTT. Translation gives CSVASQNTEAFF.